The 22 T cell receptor beta chains below come from one sample, sequenced in a study of human T cells and chemical hapten exposure. Time point given: pre-sensitization, week 0. Stated treatment: therapeutic diphenylcyclopropenone sensitization with weekly scalp DPC. TCRdb reprocessed the RACE reads with MiXCR, giving one entry per CDR3 protein. Counted here are roughly 110,000 distinct CDR3 sequences, 9.5% to 15% occurring once; the ten biggest clones make up 1.6%. The sample was whole blood, taken in connection with sensitization to the hapten diphenylcyclopropenone (DPC). Receptors originate from a woman between 50 and 59 years old with alopecia areata. Some clones in this sample may be carry-over from other donors' samples.

Many counts were recorded for this clonotype. The rearrangement uses TRBV2 and TRBJ1-1; 10 nucleotides agree with TRBD1. The CDR3 is 15 amino acids. Per the germline V gene, CDR1 is SNHLY and CDR2 is FYNNEI. V was pared by 3 bases and J by 2 bases, with 3 bases of the junction left unmatched. The CDR3 protein is CASSEGTGVNTEAFF. The CDR3 DNA follows: TGTGCCAGCAGTGAGGGGACAGGGGTTAACACTGAAGCTTTCTTT.

This clonotype occurred many times. The gene calls are TRBV7-9 and TRBJ2-7; tentatively, D is TRBD1 or TRBD2 (6 bases each). The CDR3 is 15 residues long. The germline V and J ends were trimmed by 5 bases and 2 bases, with 16 bases remaining between them. Germline V gene data show CDR1 as SEHNR and CDR2 as FQNEAQ (reference sequence). DNA for the CDR3: TGTGCCAGCAGCCCCCGTATAGGGGGGACCTACGAGCAGTACTTC. Translating gives CASSPRIGGTYEQYF.

In this sample, this clonotype turned up a few times. The genes are TRBV19 and TRBJ2-3; 9 bases map to TRBD1. Germline CDR1 is LNHDA and CDR2 is SQIVND (reference sequence). Trimming took 5 bases from V and 6 from J; bases not matched to a gene: 6. There are 14 residues in the CDR3. CDR3 region: CASSEQQGADTQYF. The CDR3 nucleotides are TGTGCCAGTAGTGAACAACAGGGGGCGGATACGCAGTATTTT. Full variable domain (outside the CDR3, taken from reference TRBV19 and TRBJ2-3): DGGITQSPKYLFRKEGQNVTLSCEQNLNHDAMYWYRQDPGQGLRLIYYSQIVNDFQKGDIAEGYSVSREKKESFPLTVTSAQKNPTAFYLCASSEQQGADTQYFGPGTRLTVL.

The chain uses TRBV4-2 and TRBJ2-1, with D possibly called TRBD1 or TRBD2 (5 bases each). Trimming cost V 0 bases and J 2 bases, with 17 bases left between them. CDR1 is LGHNA, CDR2 YNFKEQ, per germline. This CDR3 has 18 residues. CDR3 sequence reads: CASSQDGGVRYAYNEQFF. CDR3 sequence (DNA): TGTGCCAGCAGCCAAGATGGGGGAGTCAGATATGCCTACAATGAGCAGTTCTTC.

This clonotype was seen at least ten times. The chain combines TRBV10-3 with TRBJ2-5; 9 bases fit TRBD1. This CDR3 comprises 15 residues. Trimming took 0 bases from V and 4 from J; bases not matched to a gene: 3. Germline-derived CDR1 and CDR2 are ENHRY and SYGVKD. The CDR3 region is CAISESPGQGETQYF. The CDR3 DNA is TGTGCCATCAGTGAGTCACCGGGACAGGGAGAGACCCAGTACTTC.

This chain links TRBV11-3 with TRBJ1-1; D is uncertain. There are 13 residues in the CDR3. V was pared by 5 bases and J by 11 bases, with 18 bases between. The germline V gene encodes CDR1 SGHNT and CDR2 YENEEA. The CDR3 DNA follows: TGTGCCAGCAGCCCCGGACCGAAATCTCTTGCTTTCTTT. As protein: CASSPGPKSLAFF.

This clonotype was picked up a small number of times. CDR3 bases: TGTGCCAGCAGGTTAGCGGGGGTCGCAGATACGCAGTATTTT. Translated: CASRLAGVADTQYF. V and J are TRBV6-6 and TRBJ2-3, with TRBD2 identical over 9 bases. The CDR3 spans 14 residues. Germline V gene sequence: CDR1 MNHNY, CDR2 SVGAGI (reference sequence). With V trimmed by 6 bases and J by 4 bases, 5 bases remained unmatched.

This clonotype was counted between two and nine times. The chain recombines TRBV6-2 or TRBV6-3 with TRBJ1-5; D is ambiguous. Deletions cut 2 bases from V and 1 base from J, with 6 bases between. Germline CDR1 is MNHEY and CDR2 is SVGEGT. The CDR3 extends over 14 amino acids. For the CDR3, the DNA is TGTGCCAGCAGTTACCTTAACAGCAATCAGCCCCAGCATTTT. This translates into CASSYLNSNQPQHF.

This clonotype was seen many times. The rearrangement links TRBV2 to TRBJ2-1; 10 nucleotides align to TRBD2. The CDR3 length is 18 residues. The V and J ends lost 6 bases and 8 bases, in that order; junction bases with no gene match: 19. Germline loops: CDR1 SNHLY, CDR2 FYNNEI. CDR3 loop: CASREGGLADVIGDEQFF. The CDR3 DNA is TGTGCCAGCAGAGAGGGAGGACTAGCGGATGTTATTGGCGATGAGCAGTTCTTC.

The V and J genes are TRBV20-1 and TRBJ1-1, with D unresolved. The length of the CDR3 is 12 residues. Trimming took 6 bases from V and 2 from J, leaving 10 bases between them. The germline gives CDR1 DFQATT, CDR2 SNEGSKA (reference sequence). This CDR3 is CSALLRNTEAFF. Here the CDR3 DNA reads TGCAGTGCCCTCCTAAGAAACACTGAAGCTTTCTTT.

The chain carries TRBV7-2 and TRBJ2-3; no clear D. V gave up 0 bases and J gave up 4 bases, with 8 bases separating them. Per germline, CDR1 SGHTA and CDR2 FQGNSA. The CDR3 extends over 14 amino acids. The CDR3 sequence is CASSLAGLADTQYF. The CDR3 DNA reads TGTGCCAGCAGCTTAGCGGGGTTGGCAGATACGCAGTATTTT.

This clonotype was recorded at least ten times. This sequence joins TRBV7-9 and TRBJ1-4; D call uncertain. V was clipped by 5 bases and J by 10 bases, with 14 bases between them. CDR3 length: 13 residues. Per the germline V gene, CDR1 is SEHNR and CDR2 is FQNEAQ (reference sequence). CDR3 region: CASSLKLDGKLFF. CDR3 bases: TGTGCCAGCAGCCTCAAGCTAGACGGAAAACTGTTTTTT.

The table lists this clonotype with many counts. J is TRBJ1-2 and V is TRBV18, with 7 positions matching TRBD1. The germline CDR1 and CDR2 sequences are KGHSH and LQKENI. This CDR3 has 15 residues. Germline trimming cut 5 bases from V and 6 bases from J; bases unmatched to any gene: 12. CDR3 region: CASSTSGTESHGYTF. For the CDR3, the DNA is TGTGCCAGCTCAACTTCCGGGACAGAATCTCATGGCTACACCTTC.

This clonotype was detected ten times or more. The chain combines TRBV4-1 with TRBJ1-4; D is perhaps TRBD1 (5 bases). Trimming removed 0 bases from V and 5 bases from J, with 10 bases in between. The CDR3 contains 15 residues. Per the germline V gene, CDR1 is MGHRA and CDR2 is YSYEKL. The CDR3 bases are TGCGCCAGCAGCCAAGACGGGACTGGAAATGAAAAACTGTTTTTT. Its protein product is CASSQDGTGNEKLFF.

At least ten counts were recorded for this clonotype. The rearrangement uses TRBV6-2 or TRBV6-3 and TRBJ2-7; D gene uncertain. The germline V and J ends were trimmed by 7 bases and 5 bases, with 15 bases remaining between them. The CDR3 has 13 amino acids. Germline CDR1 is MNHEY and CDR2 is SVGEGT. As DNA, the CDR3 is TGTGCCAGCACCCAACCTCCTACCGACGAGCAGTACTTC. Its protein product is CASTQPPTDEQYF.

J is TRBJ2-1 and V is TRBV5-1; the D is unclear. CDR1 is SGHRS, CDR2 YFSETQ, per germline. V was shortened by 0 bases and J by 5 bases, with 15 bases between the two germline ends. The CDR3 has 16 amino acids. The CDR3 region is CASSLVSGRVNNEQFF. The CDR3 DNA follows: TGCGCCAGCAGCTTGGTGTCGGGTAGGGTGAACAATGAGCAGTTCTTC.

This clonotype has more than one count but fewer than ten. The chain combines TRBV28 with TRBJ1-3; unclear D gene. V was shortened by 7 bases and J by 9 bases, with 13 bases between the two germline ends. CDR1 and CDR2 from the germline V gene are MDHEN and SYDVKM. This CDR3 comprises 12 residues. In DNA form, the CDR3 reads TGTGCCAGCATTAGCCTAGAATCCACCATATATTTT. Translating gives CASISLESTIYF.

This clonotype was counted only a few times. The chain uses TRBV18 and TRBJ2-5; D is unclear. The V end was cut by 2 bases, the J end by 3 bases, with 4 bases between. The CDR3 length is 12 residues. Germline V lookup: CDR1 KGHSH, CDR2 LQKENI. The CDR3 bases are TGTGCCAGCTCACCAGGGGAAGAGACCCAGTACTTC. Residues: CASSPGEETQYF.

This clonotype was detected only a few times. This chain joins TRBV11-2 and TRBJ2-3; D may be TRBD1 (5 bases). Germline assignment: CDR1 SGHAT and CDR2 FQNNGV. V was cut by 0 bases and J by 2 bases, with 6 bases left in between. The CDR3 contains 14 residues. The DNA for the CDR3 is TGTGCCAGCAGCTTAGAGGGGCCCACAGATACGCAGTATTTT. Its protein is CASSLEGPTDTQYF.

The chain carries TRBV7-2 and TRBJ2-6; D uncertain. The CDR3 runs 17 residues. V lost 6 bases to trimming and J lost 0 bases, with 15 bases between them. The germline CDR1 and CDR2 sequences are SGHTA and FQGNSA. In nucleotides, the CDR3 is TGTGCCAGCAGGCTAACGTGGGCAGGCTCTGGGGCCAACGTCCTGACTTTC. Its translation: CASRLTWAGSGANVLTF.

This clonotype was seen only a few times. The chain combines TRBV19 with TRBJ2-7; TRBD2 aligns across 9 bases. The CDR3 runs to 15 residues. Germline CDR1 and CDR2: LNHDA and SQIVND (reference sequence). Trimming removed 3 bases from V and 0 bases from J; junction bases left unmatched: 3. The CDR3 DNA follows: TGTGCCAGTAGTATCCTAGCGGGGCCCTCCTACGAGCAGTACTTC. Protein product: CASSILAGPSYEQYF.

This clonotype occurred a few times. This sequence joins TRBV2 and TRBJ2-3; D assignment may be TRBD1 or TRBD2 (5 bases each). Deletions cut 7 bases from V and 3 bases from J, with 11 bases between. The CDR3 is made up of 13 amino acids. From germline, CDR1 is SNHLY and CDR2 FYNNEI. CDR3 sequence reads: CASTWDPTDTQYF. The CDR3 region has the DNA TGTGCCAGCACTTGGGACCCTACAGATACGCAGTATTTT.